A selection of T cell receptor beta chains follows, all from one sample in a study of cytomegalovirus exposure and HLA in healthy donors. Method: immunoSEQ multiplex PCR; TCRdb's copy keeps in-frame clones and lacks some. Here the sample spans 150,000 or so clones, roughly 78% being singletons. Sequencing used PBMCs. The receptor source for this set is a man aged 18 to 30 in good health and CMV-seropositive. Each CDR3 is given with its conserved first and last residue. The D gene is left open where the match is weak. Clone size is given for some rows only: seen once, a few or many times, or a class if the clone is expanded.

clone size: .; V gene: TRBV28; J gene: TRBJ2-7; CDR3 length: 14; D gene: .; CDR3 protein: CASSLQASSYEQYF; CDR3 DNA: TGTGCCAGCAGTTTACAGGCGAGCTCCTACGAGCAGTACTTC
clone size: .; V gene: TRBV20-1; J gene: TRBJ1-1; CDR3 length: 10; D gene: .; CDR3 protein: CSAYLPQAFF; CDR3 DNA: TGCAGTGCCTATCTTCCCCAAGCTTTCTTT
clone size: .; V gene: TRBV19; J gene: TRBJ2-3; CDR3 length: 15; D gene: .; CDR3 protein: CASRVGRINTDTQYF; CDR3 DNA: TGTGCCAGTAGGGTGGGGCGGATTAACACAGATACGCAGTATTTT
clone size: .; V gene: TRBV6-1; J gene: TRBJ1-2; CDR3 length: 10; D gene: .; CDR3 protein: CASIHLGYTF; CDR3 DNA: TGTGCCAGCATCCATCTAGGCTACACCTTC
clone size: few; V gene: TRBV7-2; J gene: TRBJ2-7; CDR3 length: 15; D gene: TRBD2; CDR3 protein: CASRHKGLGLYEQYF; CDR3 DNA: TGTGCCAGCAGACATAAGGGACTAGGCCTCTACGAGCAGTACTTC
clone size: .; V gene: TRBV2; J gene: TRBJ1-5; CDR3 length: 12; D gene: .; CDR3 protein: CAGGPGNQPQHF; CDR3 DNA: TGTGCCGGAGGTCCGGGCAATCAGCCCCAGCATTTT
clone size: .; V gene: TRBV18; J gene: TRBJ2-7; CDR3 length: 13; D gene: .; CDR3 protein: CASSPSDSYEQYF; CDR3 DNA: TGTGCCAGCTCACCATCGGACAGCTACGAGCAGTACTTC
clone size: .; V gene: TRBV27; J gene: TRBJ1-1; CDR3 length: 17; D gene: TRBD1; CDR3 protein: CASSLFWAGGSNTEAFF; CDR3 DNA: TGTGCCAGCAGTTTATTCTGGGCAGGGGGGTCGAACACTGAAGCTTTCTTT
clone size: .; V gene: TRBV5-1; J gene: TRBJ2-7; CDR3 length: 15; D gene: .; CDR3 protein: CASSLQAASVYEQYF; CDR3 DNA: TGCGCCAGCAGCTTGCAGGCAGCCTCTGTGTACGAGCAGTACTTC
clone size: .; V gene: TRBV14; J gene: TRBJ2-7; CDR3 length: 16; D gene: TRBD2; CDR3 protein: CASSTATSAIFYEQYF; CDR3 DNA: TGTGCCAGCAGCACTGCCACTAGCGCAATCTTCTACGAGCAGTACTTC
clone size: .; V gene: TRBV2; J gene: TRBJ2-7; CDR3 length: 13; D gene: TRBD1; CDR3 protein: CASSQKQGNEQYF; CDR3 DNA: TGTGCCAGCAGCCAAAAACAGGGGAACGAGCAGTACTTC
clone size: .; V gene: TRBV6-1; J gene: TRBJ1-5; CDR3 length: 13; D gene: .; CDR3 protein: CASSEGGGRPQHF; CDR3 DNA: TGTGCCAGCAGTGAAGGGGGGGGTCGGCCCCAGCATTTT
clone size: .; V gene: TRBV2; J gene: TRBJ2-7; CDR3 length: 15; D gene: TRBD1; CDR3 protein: CASRTGVDPSYEQYF; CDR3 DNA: TGTGCCAGCAGAACAGGGGTCGACCCCTCCTACGAGCAGTACTTC
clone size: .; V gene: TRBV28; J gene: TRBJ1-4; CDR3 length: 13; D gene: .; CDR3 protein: CASGGGAFEKLFF; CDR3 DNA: TGTGCCAGCGGGGGGGGCGCATTTGAAAAACTGTTTTTT
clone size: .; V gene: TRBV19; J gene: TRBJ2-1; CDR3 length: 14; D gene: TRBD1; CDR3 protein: CASSIRQGANEQFF; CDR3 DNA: TGTGCCAGTAGTATTCGACAGGGGGCGAATGAGCAGTTCTTC
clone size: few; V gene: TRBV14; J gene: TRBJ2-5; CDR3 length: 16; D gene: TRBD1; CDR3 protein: CASSQELTGGLETQYF; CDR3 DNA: TGTGCCAGCAGCCAAGAACTGACAGGGGGCCTGGAGACCCAGTACTTC
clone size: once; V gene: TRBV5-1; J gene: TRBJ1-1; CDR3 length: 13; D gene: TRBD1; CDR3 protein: CASSFSTGTEAFF; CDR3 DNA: TGCGCCAGCAGCTTCTCGACAGGGACTGAAGCTTTCTTT
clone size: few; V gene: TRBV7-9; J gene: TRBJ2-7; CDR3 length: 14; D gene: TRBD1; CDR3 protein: CASSQGQSYYEQYF; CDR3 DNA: TGTGCCAGCAGCCAGGGACAGTCTTACTACGAGCAGTACTTC
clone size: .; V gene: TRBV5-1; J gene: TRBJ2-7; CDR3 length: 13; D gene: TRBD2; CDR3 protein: CASNPSGDYEQYF; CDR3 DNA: TGCGCCAGCAACCCTAGCGGGGACTACGAGCAGTACTTC
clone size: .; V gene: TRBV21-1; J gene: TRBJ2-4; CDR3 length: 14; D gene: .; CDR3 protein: CASSPEGLAVSQYF; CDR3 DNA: TGTGCCAGCAGCCCCGAGGGACTAGCGGTAAGTCAGTACTTC
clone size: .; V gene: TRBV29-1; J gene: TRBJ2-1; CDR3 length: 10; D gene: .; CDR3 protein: CSVAGYEQFF; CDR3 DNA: TGCAGCGTTGCAGGCTATGAGCAGTTCTTC
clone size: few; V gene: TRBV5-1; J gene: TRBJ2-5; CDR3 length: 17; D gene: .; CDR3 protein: CASSLAVGQRNQETQYF; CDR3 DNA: TGCGCCAGCAGCTTGGCGGTGGGCCAACGAAACCAAGAGACCCAGTACTTC
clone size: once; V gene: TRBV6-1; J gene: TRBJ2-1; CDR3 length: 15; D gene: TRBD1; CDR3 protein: CASKTTGGAYNEQFF; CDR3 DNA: TGTGCCAGCAAAACGACAGGGGGAGCCTACAATGAGCAGTTCTTC
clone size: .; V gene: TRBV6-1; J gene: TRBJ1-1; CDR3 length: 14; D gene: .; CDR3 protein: CASSPTGRASEAFF; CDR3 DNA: TGTGCCAGCAGTCCTACGGGCAGGGCTAGTGAAGCTTTCTTT
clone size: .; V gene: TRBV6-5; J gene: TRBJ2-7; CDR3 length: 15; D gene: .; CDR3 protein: CASSPEGLTSYEQYF; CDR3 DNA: TGTGCCAGCAGCCCTGAGGGACTTACCTCCTACGAGCAGTACTTC
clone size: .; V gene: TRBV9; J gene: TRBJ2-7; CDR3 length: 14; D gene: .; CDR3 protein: CASSVDGSLYEQYF; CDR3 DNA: TGTGCCAGCAGCGTAGACGGTTCCCTCTACGAGCAGTACTTC
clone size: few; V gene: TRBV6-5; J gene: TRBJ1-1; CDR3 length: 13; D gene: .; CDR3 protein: CASRLTLSTEAFF; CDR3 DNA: TGTGCCAGCAGACTCACTCTGAGCACTGAAGCTTTCTTT
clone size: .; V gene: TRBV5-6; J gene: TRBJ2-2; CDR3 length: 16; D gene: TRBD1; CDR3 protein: CASSFRTGANTGELFF; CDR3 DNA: TGTGCCAGCAGCTTCCGGACAGGGGCGAACACCGGGGAGCTGTTTTTT
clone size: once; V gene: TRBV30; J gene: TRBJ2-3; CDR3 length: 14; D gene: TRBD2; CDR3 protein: CAWSGTSRVDTQYF; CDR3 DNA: TGTGCCTGGAGCGGGACTAGCAGGGTGGATACGCAGTATTTT
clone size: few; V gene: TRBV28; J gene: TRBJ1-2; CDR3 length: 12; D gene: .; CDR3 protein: CASSFGVGGYTF; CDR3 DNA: TGTGCCAGCAGTTTCGGAGTTGGTGGCTACACCTTC
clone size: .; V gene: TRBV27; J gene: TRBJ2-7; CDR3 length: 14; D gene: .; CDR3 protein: CASSLNSRTYEQYF; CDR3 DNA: TGTGCCAGCAGTTTAAACAGCAGGACCTACGAGCAGTACTTC
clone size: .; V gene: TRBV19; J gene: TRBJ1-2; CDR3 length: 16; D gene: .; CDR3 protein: CASTSRVQGILEGYTF; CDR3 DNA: TGTGCCAGTACGTCCAGGGTGCAAGGCATATTGGAAGGCTACACCTTC
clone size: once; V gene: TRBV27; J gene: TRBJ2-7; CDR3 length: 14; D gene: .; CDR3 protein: CASSLWRGSYEQYF; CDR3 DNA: TGTGCCAGCAGTTTATGGCGCGGGTCCTACGAGCAGTACTTC
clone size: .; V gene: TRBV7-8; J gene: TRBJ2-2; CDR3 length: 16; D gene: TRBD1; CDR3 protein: CASRRDRGLLAGELFF; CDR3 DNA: TGTGCCAGCAGAAGAGACAGGGGGCTATTGGCCGGGGAGCTGTTTTTT
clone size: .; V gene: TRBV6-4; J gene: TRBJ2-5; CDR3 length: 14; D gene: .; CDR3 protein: CASSDNPPQETQYF; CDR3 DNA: TGTGCCAGCAGTGACAATCCCCCACAAGAGACCCAGTACTTC
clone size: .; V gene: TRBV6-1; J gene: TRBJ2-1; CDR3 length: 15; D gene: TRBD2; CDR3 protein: CASSESSGSWNEQFF; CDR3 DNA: TGTGCCAGCAGTGAATCTAGCGGGAGTTGGAATGAGCAGTTCTTC
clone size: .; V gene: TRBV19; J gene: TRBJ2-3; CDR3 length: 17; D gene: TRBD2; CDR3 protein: CASSRGLAEPSTDTQYF; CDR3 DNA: TGTGCCAGTAGTAGGGGACTAGCGGAACCTAGCACAGATACGCAGTATTTT
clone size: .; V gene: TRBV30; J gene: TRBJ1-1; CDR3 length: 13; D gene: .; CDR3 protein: CAWSVGGATEAFF; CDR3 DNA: TGTGCCTGGAGTGTGGGAGGGGCCACTGAAGCTTTCTTT
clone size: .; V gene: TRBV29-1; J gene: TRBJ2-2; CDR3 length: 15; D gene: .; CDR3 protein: CSVRGRGEGPGELFF; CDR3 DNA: TGCAGCGTTCGGGGGAGGGGGGAGGGCCCCGGGGAGCTGTTTTTT
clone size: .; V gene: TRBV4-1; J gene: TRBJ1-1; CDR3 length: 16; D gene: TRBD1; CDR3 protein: CASRQGTRYEENEAFF; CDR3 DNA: TGCGCCAGCAGACAGGGGACCCGATATGAGGAGAATGAAGCTTTCTTT
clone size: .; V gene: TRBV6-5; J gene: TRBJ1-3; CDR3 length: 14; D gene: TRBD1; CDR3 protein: CASSDRDRGYTIYF; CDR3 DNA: TGTGCCAGCAGTGACCGGGACAGGGGGTACACCATATATTTT
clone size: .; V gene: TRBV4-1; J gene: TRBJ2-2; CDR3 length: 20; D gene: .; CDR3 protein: CASSQGLLARGLENTGELFF; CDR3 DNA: TGCGCCAGCAGCCAAGGGTTACTAGCACGAGGCCTCGAGAACACCGGGGAGCTGTTTTTT
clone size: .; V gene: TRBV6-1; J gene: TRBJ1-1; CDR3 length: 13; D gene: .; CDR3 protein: CASRDTLNTEAFF; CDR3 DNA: TGTGCCAGCAGAGATACACTGAACACTGAAGCTTTCTTT
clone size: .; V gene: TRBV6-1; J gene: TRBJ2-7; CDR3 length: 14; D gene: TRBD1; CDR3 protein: CASSESRGPYEQYF; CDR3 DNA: TGTGCCAGCAGTGAGTCCAGGGGGCCCTACGAGCAGTACTTC
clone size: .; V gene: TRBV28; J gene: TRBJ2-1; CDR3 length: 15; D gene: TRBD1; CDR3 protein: CASSTDRATYNEQFF; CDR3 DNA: TGTGCCAGCAGTACGGACAGGGCGACCTACAATGAGCAGTTCTTC
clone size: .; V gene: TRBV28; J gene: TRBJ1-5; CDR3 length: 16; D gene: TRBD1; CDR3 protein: CASSPPGTGRNQPQHF; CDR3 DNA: TGTGCCAGCAGTCCCCCGGGGACAGGGAGGAATCAGCCCCAGCATTTT
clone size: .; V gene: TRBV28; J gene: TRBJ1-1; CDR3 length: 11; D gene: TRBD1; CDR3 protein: CASQGGTEAFF; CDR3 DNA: TGTGCCAGCCAGGGGGGCACTGAAGCTTTCTTT
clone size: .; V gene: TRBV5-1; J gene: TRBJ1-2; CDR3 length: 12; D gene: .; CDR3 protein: CASSLAGDGYTF; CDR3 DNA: TGCGCCAGCAGCTTGGCAGGGGATGGCTACACCTTC
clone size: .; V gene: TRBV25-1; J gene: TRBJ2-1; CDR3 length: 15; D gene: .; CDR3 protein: CASSKGQPTYNEQFF; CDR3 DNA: TGTGCCAGCAGTAAAGGACAGCCGACCTACAATGAGCAGTTCTTC
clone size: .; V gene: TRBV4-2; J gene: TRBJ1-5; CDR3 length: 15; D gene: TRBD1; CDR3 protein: CASSQDSGGGQPQHF; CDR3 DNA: TGTGCCAGCAGCCAAGATTCAGGGGGTGGCCAGCCCCAGCATTTT
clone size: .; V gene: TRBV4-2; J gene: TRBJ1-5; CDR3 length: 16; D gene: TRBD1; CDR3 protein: CASSLADRDVNQPQHF; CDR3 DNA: TGTGCCAGCAGCCTCGCGGACAGGGATGTCAATCAGCCCCAGCATTTT
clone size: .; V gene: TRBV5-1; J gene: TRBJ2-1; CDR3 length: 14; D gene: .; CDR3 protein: CASSLGPDSNEQFF; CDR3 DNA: TGCGCCAGCAGCTTGGGACCCGACAGCAATGAGCAGTTCTTC
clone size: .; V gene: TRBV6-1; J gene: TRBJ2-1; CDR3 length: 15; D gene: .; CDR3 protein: CASSEDPGQYNEQFF; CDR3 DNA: TGTGCCAGCAGTGAAGACCCAGGGCAGTACAATGAGCAGTTCTTC
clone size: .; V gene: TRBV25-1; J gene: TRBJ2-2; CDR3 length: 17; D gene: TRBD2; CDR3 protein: CASSDPGLAGYTGELFF; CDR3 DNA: TGTGCCAGCAGTGACCCAGGACTAGCGGGGTACACCGGGGAGCTGTTTTTT
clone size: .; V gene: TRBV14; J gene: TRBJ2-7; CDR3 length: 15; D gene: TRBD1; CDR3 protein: CASSQTDRGTYEQYF; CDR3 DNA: TGTGCCAGCAGCCAGACCGACAGGGGAACCTACGAGCAGTACTTC
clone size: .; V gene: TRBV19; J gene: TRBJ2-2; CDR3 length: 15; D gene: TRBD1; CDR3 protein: CASSIEGANTGELFF; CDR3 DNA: TGTGCCAGTAGTATCGAGGGGGCAAACACCGGGGAGCTGTTTTTT
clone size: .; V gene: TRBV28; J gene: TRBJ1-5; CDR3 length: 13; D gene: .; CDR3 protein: CASSQYSNQPQHF; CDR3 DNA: TGTGCCAGCAGTCAGTATAGCAATCAGCCCCAGCATTTT
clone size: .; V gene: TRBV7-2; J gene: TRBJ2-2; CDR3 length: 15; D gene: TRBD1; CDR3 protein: CASSSDRGRAGELFF; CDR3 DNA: TGTGCCAGCAGCTCCGACAGGGGGCGGGCCGGGGAGCTGTTTTTT
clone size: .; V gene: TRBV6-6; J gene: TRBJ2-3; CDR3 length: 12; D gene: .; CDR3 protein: CASRQGTDTQYF; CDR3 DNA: TGTGCCAGCCGACAGGGCACAGATACGCAGTATTTT